This T cell receptor (beta chain) was recorded in a study of Graves' ophthalmopathy and Graves' hyperthyroidism (dated by TCRdb to the late 2010s). Broadly, across the study: Peripheral blood was collected at initial diagnosis, prior to any treatment. In roughly 6 hyperthyroidism patients, T-cell repertoires of thyroid tissue and blood were compared. The study used signatures of the TCR beta repertoire to tell Graves' ophthalmopathy apart from Graves' hyperthyroidism and to predict which patients would progress to ophthalmopathy. In total, approximately 130 blood samples were TCR-sequenced: around 42 ophthalmopathy, approximately 80 hyperthyroidism and around 17 hyperthyroidism-to-ophthalmopathy patients. An independent validation cohort comprised some 19 hyperthyroidism patients and roughly 15 patients who later progressed from hyperthyroidism to ophthalmopathy. Following sample collection, hyperthyroidism patients were given methimazole at a starting dose of 30 mg daily, and ophthalmopathy patients were given high-dose intravenous methylprednisolone. A discovery set of 95 to 100 patients (43 ophthalmopathy, approximately 58 stable hyperthyroidism) was enrolled to explore V-J signatures distinguishing ophthalmopathy from hyperthyroidism. Beyond this particular receptor, the publication reports: In validation, the model predicted ophthalmopathy progression with about 70% sensitivity and about 77% specificity; approximately 12 predicted patients were CT-confirmed with GO in a median of 6.5 months. No statistical method was used to predetermine the sample size, and group allocation was not hidden from the investigators. Most expanded thyroid clonotypes with a frequency above 0.001 also appeared in blood, which suggests that blood repertoires may reflect the immune response in the thyroid. Ophthalmopathy was separated from stable hyperthyroidism by the 13-signature model with just under 90% sensitivity and roughly 83% specificity in cross-validation and with 80%/75% in the test set.

TCR beta CDR3 regions were amplified from RNA transcripts for repertoire sequencing. A first-round RT-PCR used HTBI primers with the Qiagen OneStep RT-PCR kit, followed by a second-round multiplex PCR, size selection and purification. Sequencing of the libraries was carried out on an Illumina HiSeq2000 in paired-end mode with 100 bp reads. The authors' pipeline ran thus. SOAPnuke was used to process the reads, throwing out any read that had adapters, had uncalled bases, had a mean Phred below 15, or lacked an exact constant-primer or identifier match. High-quality paired reads were merged with COPE v1.2.5. Each unique nucleotide sequence was treated as a clonotype, and MiTCR v1.1 was used to align the clonotypes to the IMGT TRB V, D and J references. Only V-J combinations with frequency above 0.0001 were analysed, covering around 99% of repertoires. A TCR clonal expansion and chaos score per V-J combination was defined as the ratio of F50 clonal expansion to chaos observed in the TCRdist matrix. Features were reduced by Welch's t-statistics and random forest to around 13 V-J combinations, which fed a naive Bayes classifier. The similarity between thyroid and blood repertoires was quantified using the Morisita-Horn index. TCRdb itself trimmed the public reads at Q25 with fastp, ran MiXCR and retained productive beta chains. All rows with the same CDR3 protein become a single entry with the most common DNA and genes. TCRdb, rather than the study authors, made the V and J calls. The sample table holds about 700,000 distinct CDR3 sequences, of which roughly two fifths were seen once. The ten top clones hold 3% to 3.5% of the sample.

The ophthalmopathy patients had moderately to severely active disease, with a Clinical Activity Score of 3 or higher, a NOSPECS grade of 4 or higher, and a disease duration of less than 3 months. Patients with other autoimmune diseases, uncontrolled infections, pregnancy or lactation were excluded from the study. Clinical symptoms, serum thyroxine, TRAb, thyroid ultrasound and orbital computed tomography were used for diagnosis. PBMCs were isolated from 7.5 to 10 ml of fresh peripheral blood by Ficoll-Paque density gradient centrifugation. Total RNA was extracted using Trizol reagent, and RNA quality was checked on an Agilent 2100 Bioanalyzer. This clonotype was recorded many times. The antigen it binds to is not known. The record has no base qualities; no much larger clone is one base away. Between the V and J ends, shortened by 8 bases and 0 bases respectively, the junction contains 7 bases. From cysteine to phenylalanine, the CDR3 is 12 amino acids long. Here the CDR3 DNA is all that survives: 36 bases in frame from base 1. CDR1 and CDR2 are read off the germline V gene (reference sequence) as MNHNY and SVGAGI.

Sequenced material: peripheral blood. The rearranged segments are TRBV6-6 and TRBJ1-1, with the D gene too uncertain to name. This TCR was recovered from an adult man with Graves' ophthalmopathy. The CDR3 region reads CASSKMNTEAFF. The DNA sequence follows: TGTGCCAGCTCCAAGATGAACACTGAAGCTTTCTTT.